Listed below are T cell receptor beta chains from one sample, sequenced in a study of early T cells in non-severe SARS-CoV-2 infection. A single record per CDR3 protein comes from TCRdb applying MiXCR to the 5' RACE reads. The repertoire holds tens of thousands of distinct CDR3 sequences, 6.3% seen once, with around 6.3% in the top ten. Sequencing was performed on whole blood. The receptors derive from an adult who was a healthcare worker with PCR-confirmed SARS-CoV-2 infection or an uninfected control (not recorded which). CDR3s include the opening cysteine and the closing phenylalanine or tryptophan. The D gene is left open where the match is weak. Part of the rows lack a size; the others show once, few, many or a class for expanded clones.

clone_size	d_call	j_call	v_call	cdr3_nt	cdr3_aa
few	.	TRBJ2-3	TRBV5-1	TGCGCCAGCAGCTTGGAGCCTAAGGGGGGAGATACGCAGTATTTT	CASSLEPKGGDTQYF
many	.	TRBJ1-1	TRBV2	TGTGCCAGCAGTGAAATGATGAACACTGAAGCTTTCTTT	CASSEMMNTEAFF
few	.	TRBJ1-2	TRBV12-3/TRBV12-4	TGTGCCAGCAGTTTAGACGGGGGCCTCTATGGCTACACCTTC	CASSLDGGLYGYTF
many	.	TRBJ2-1	TRBV12-3/TRBV12-4	TGTGCCAGCAGCCACTATCGAGGCGGGGTAAACAATGAGCAGTTCTTC	CASSHYRGGVNNEQFF
.	.	TRBJ2-1	TRBV20-1	TGCAGTGCTAGAAGGGGGACGGAGACATACAATGAGCAGTTCTTC	CSARRGTETYNEQFF
many	.	TRBJ2-2	TRBV28	TGTGCCAGCAAAGGCTACACCGGGGAGCTGTTTTTT	CASKGYTGELFF
.	.	TRBJ2-7	TRBV20-1	TGCAGTGCTGCAGAAGCCTACGAGCAGTACTTC	CSAAEAYEQYF
many	TRBD2	TRBJ2-1	TRBV7-9	TGTGCCAGCAGCCCCTGGACTAGCGGGACGACACGAAATTACAATGAGCAGTTCTTC	CASSPWTSGTTRNYNEQFF
.	.	TRBJ2-7	TRBV28	TGTGCCAGCAGTTTCGGGTCCTACGAGCAGTACTTC	CASSFGSYEQYF
few	.	TRBJ1-1	TRBV11-2	TGTGCCAGCAGCTTAGAACAGCCCCTGGGCACTGAAGCTTTCTTT	CASSLEQPLGTEAFF
few	.	TRBJ1-6	TRBV11-2	TGTGCCAGCAGCCTCCGACAGACCCTCCACTTT	CASSLRQTLHF
.	.	TRBJ2-7	TRBV4-1	TGCGCCAGCAGCAAAAACTACGAGCAGTACTTC	CASSKNYEQYF
few	.	TRBJ2-3	TRBV3-2	TGTGCCAGCAGCCAATACCGACTAGCGGGAGCAGATACGCAGTATTTT	CASSQYRLAGADTQYF
.	.	TRBJ2-7	TRBV6-2/TRBV6-3	TGTGCCAGCAGTGGGCAGGCGGAGGCCTCCTACGAGCAGTACTTC	CASSGQAEASYEQYF
.	.	TRBJ2-7	TRBV11-2	TGTGCCAGCAGCTTAGGGGCTAGCGTAGCCTACGAGCAGTACTTC	CASSLGASVAYEQYF